The 29 T cell receptor beta chains below were found in one sample sequenced in a study of T cells in Graves' hyperthyroidism and ophthalmopathy. TCR beta CDR3 region amplification was performed from RNA transcripts. RT-PCR in the first round (using the HTBI primer set) targeted the TCR CDR3. TCRdb fed the multiplex PCR reads into MiXCR, producing one record per CDR3 protein. The sample has 500,000 to 750,000 distinct CDR3 sequences, about 15% seen once; the top ten hold about 7%. The specimen sequenced was blood. These TCRs come from a woman aged 25-40 years with Graves' hyperthyroidism.

This clonotype was detected ten times or more. CDR3 nucleotides: TGTGCCAGCAGCGGCAGCGGGAGTCTGGTAGATACGCAGTATTTT. Residues: CASSGSGSLVDTQYF. The chain joins TRBV7-2 to TRBJ2-3; TRBD2 agrees at 8 bases. Germline V gene lookup returns CDR1 SGHTA and CDR2 FQGNSA. After removal of 5 bases from V and 5 bases from J, the junction contained 9 bases not matched to a gene. The length of the CDR3 is 15 residues.

This clonotype showed up many times. The gene calls are TRBV7-2 and TRBJ1-3; weak D call: TRBD1 (6 bases). Germline CDR1 and CDR2: SGHTA and FQGNSA. The V end lost 7 bases, the J end lost 0 bases, and 16 bases lay between the germline ends. The CDR3 sequence is 16 residues long. CDR3 sequence reads: CASTRDIQFSGNTIYF. The CDR3 region has the DNA TGTGCCAGCACCCGGGACATTCAATTCTCTGGAAACACCATATATTTT.

V gene TRBV7-9 combines with J gene TRBJ2-1; 7 bases align to TRBD1. Germline assignment: CDR1 SEHNR and CDR2 FQNEAQ (reference sequence). Trimming at V came to 4 bases and at J to 2 bases, leaving 2 bases not matched to a gene. This CDR3 contains 14 residues. The DNA of the CDR3 is TGTGCCAGCAGCTACAGGGGTACCTACAATGAGCAGTTCTTC. It yields the protein CASSYRGTYNEQFF.

V and J are TRBV7-9 and TRBJ2-3; TRBD2 aligns across 10 bases. V lost 2 bases to trimming and J lost 3 bases; unmatched junction nucleotides: 11. Germline CDR1 reads SEHNR; CDR2 reads FQNEAQ (reference sequence). The CDR3 runs to 18 residues. The CDR3 DNA reads TGTGCCAGCAGCTTACCCGGACTAGCGGAAATCTTAACAGATACGCAGTATTTT. Translation gives CASSLPGLAEILTDTQYF. The variable domain in full, with the rest retrieved from reference TRBV7-9 and TRBJ2-3, is DTGVSQNPRHKITKRGQNVTFRCDPISEHNRLYWYRQTLGQGPEFLTYFQNEAQLEKSRLLSDRFSAERPKGSFSTLEIQRTEQGDSAMYLCASSLPGLAEILTDTQYFGPGTRLTVL.

In its sample, this clonotype was seen many times. The chain joins TRBV9 to TRBJ1-1; TRBD1 aligns across 7 bases. Germline V gene sequence: CDR1 SGDLS, CDR2 YYNGEE. The J segment lost 8 bases and the V segment lost 0 bases, leaving 10 bases of the junction unmatched. The CDR3 loop spans 15 amino acids. CDR3 in amino acids: CASSVDSGTVREAFF. The DNA of the CDR3 is TGTGCCAGCAGCGTAGACTCTGGGACAGTGAGAGAAGCTTTCTTT.

This clonotype was detected ten times or more. V usage is TRBV7-2 and J usage is TRBJ2-7; D may be TRBD2 (6 bases). This CDR3 spans 14 amino acids. V was cut by 6 bases and J by 1 base, with 13 bases left in between. The V gene's germline CDR1 is SGHTA and CDR2 FQGNSA. Written as DNA, the CDR3 is TGTGCCAGCAGTTTATCGGGGAGGTCCTACGAGCAGTACTTC. Encoded protein: CASSLSGRSYEQYF.

This sequence joins TRBV10-2 and TRBJ1-5; D remains unclear. V was pared by 2 bases and J by 8 bases, with 10 bases between. The CDR3 sequence is 13 residues long. Germline CDR1 reads WSHSY; CDR2 reads SAAADI. Written as DNA, the CDR3 is TGCGCCAGCAGTGAGGGCCGGTTTGAGCCCCAGCATTTT. This translates into CASSEGRFEPQHF.

The sample holds a few counts of this clonotype. V usage is TRBV14 and J usage is TRBJ2-7; D is unclear. The CDR3 runs 15 residues. With 4 bases removed from V and 0 bases from J, the gap between germline ends came to 13 bases. Germline V gene lookup returns CDR1 SGHDN and CDR2 FVKESK. The CDR3 coding sequence is TGTGCCAGCAGCCTTATGGGTGGCATCTCCTACGAGCAGTACTTC. It translates to CASSLMGGISYEQYF.

This clonotype was counted at least ten times. The chain is built from TRBV7-8 and TRBJ2-1; D is ambiguous. The V and J ends lost 5 bases and 5 bases respectively, with 25 bases between them. CDR3 length equals 18 residues. Looked up from germline, CDR1 is SGHVS and CDR2 is FQNEAQ. In DNA form, the CDR3 reads TGTGCCAGCAGCAAAAATTTACGTAAGCCGGGTCCAGACAATGAGCAGTTCTTC. Translation gives CASSKNLRKPGPDNEQFF.

With regard to this clonotype: A single base separates this from a much larger clone, so it may be a read error. V is TRBV3-1 and J is TRBJ2-7; D uncertain. This CDR3 comprises 13 residues. Germline lookup yields CDR1 LGHDT and CDR2 YNNKEL (reference sequence). The CDR3 sequence: CASSQAIRPEQHF. The CDR3 coding sequence is TGTGCCAGCAGCCAAGCGATACGGCCCGAGCAGCACTTC.

This clonotype was counted many times. The chain recombines TRBV11-3 with TRBJ2-1, with 8 bases identical to TRBD2. The V segment lost 1 base and the J segment 4 bases; nucleotides outside the gene matches: 6. Germline loops: CDR1 SGHNT, CDR2 YENEEA. This CDR3 is 16 amino acids long. CDR3 in amino acids: CASSLGGTSGYNEQFF. The CDR3 nucleotides read TGTGCCAGCAGCTTAGGGGGCACTAGCGGATACAATGAGCAGTTCTTC. The full variable domain, rest sourced from reference TRBV11-3 and TRBJ2-1, is EAGVVQSPRYKIIEKKQPVAFWCNPISGHNTLYWYLQNLGQGPELLIRYENEEAVDDSQLPKDRFSAERLKGVDSTLKIQPAELGDSAVYLCASSLGGTSGYNEQFFGPGTRLTVL.

This clonotype occurred many times. The chain links TRBV4-1 to TRBJ2-1, with D possibly being TRBD2 (5 bases). CDR3 length: 15 amino acids. Germline lookup yields CDR1 MGHRA and CDR2 YSYEKL. Trimming left V 3 bases short and J 2 bases short, with 11 bases between. The CDR3, as DNA: TGCGCCAGCAGCCACGAGGGAGTGACCTACAATGAGCAGTTCTTC. This encodes CASSHEGVTYNEQFF.

This clonotype was found many times. The chain links TRBV7-9 to TRBJ1-1, with D unresolved. This CDR3 contains 13 residues. V gave up 5 bases and J gave up 0 bases, with 7 bases separating them. The germline CDR1 and CDR2 sequences are SEHNR and FQNEAQ (reference sequence). CDR3 coding DNA: TGTGCCAGCAGCGAACGGCTGAACACTGAAGCTTTCTTT. This sequence encodes CASSERLNTEAFF.

V is TRBV16 and J is TRBJ1-5, with 7 bases lining up with TRBD1. CDR3 length: 15 residues. V was pared by 3 bases and J by 1 base, with 3 bases of the junction left unmatched. The germline CDR1 and CDR2 sequences are KGHSY and FQNENV. Written as DNA, the CDR3 is TGTGCCAGCAGCCACGGACAGGACAGCAATCAGCCCCAGCATTTT. This encodes CASSHGQDSNQPQHF.

In this sample, this clonotype turned up many times. CDR3 sequence reads: CASSYYGRGASNEQFF. DNA for the CDR3: TGTGCCAGCAGTTACTACGGACGGGGGGCCTCCAATGAGCAGTTCTTC. This sequence joins TRBV6-5 and TRBJ2-1, with TRBD2 as a possible D gene (7 bases). The V gene lost 1 base and the J gene lost 6 bases, with 16 bases spanning the gap. Germline V lookup: CDR1 MNHEY, CDR2 SVGAGI. The CDR3 spans 16 residues.

This clonotype was recorded at least ten times. The CDR3 bases are TGTGCCAGCAGCCCCCGGGACACCCCGAACACTGAAGCTTTCTTT. Amino acid sequence: CASSPRDTPNTEAFF. This chain uses TRBV9 with TRBJ1-1, with D possibly TRBD1 on 6 matching bases. Germline V gene data show CDR1 as SGDLS and CDR2 as YYNGEE. The CDR3 covers 15 residues. Trimming pared 4 bases from V and 1 base from J, leaving 14 bases between. The variable domain in full, with the rest retrieved from reference TRBV9 and TRBJ1-1, is DSGVTQTPKHLITATGQRVTLRCSPRSGDLSVYWYQQSLDQGLQFLIQYYNGEERAKGNILERFSAQQFPDLHSELNLSSLELGDSALYFCASSPRDTPNTEAFFGQGTRLTVV.

This clonotype was seen repeatedly, ten times or more. This chain uses TRBV7-6 with TRBJ2-7; D is perhaps TRBD2 (5 bases). CDR3 length: 15 residues. Germline V gene data show CDR1 as SGHVS and CDR2 as FNYEAQ. With 2 bases removed from V and 0 bases from J, the gap between germline ends came to 11 bases. CDR3 bases: TGTGCCAGCAGCTTATTCATGGGGAGCTCCTACGAGCAGTACTTC. As protein: CASSLFMGSSYEQYF.

This chain uses TRBV19 with TRBJ2-6; TRBD1 is a possible D gene (6 bases). Germline-derived CDR1 and CDR2 are LNHDA and SQIVND (reference sequence). V was shortened by 3 bases and J by 0 bases, with 9 bases between the two germline ends. The CDR3 extends over 16 amino acids. CDR3 DNA sequence: TGTGCCAGTAGTATTCAGGGGACCTCTGGGGCCAACGTCCTGACTTTC. Translation gives CASSIQGTSGANVLTF.

This clonotype came up many times. The chain joins TRBV4-2 to TRBJ1-2; D gene uncertain. V lost 1 base to trimming and J lost 4 bases, with 16 bases between them. In germline, CDR1 is LGHNA, CDR2 YNFKEQ. The CDR3 loop spans 16 amino acids. CDR3 in amino acids: CASSQGPAGGGYGYTF. CDR3 bases: TGTGCCAGCAGCCAAGGTCCCGCCGGAGGCGGCTATGGCTACACCTTC.

V usage is TRBV6-2 or TRBV6-3 and J usage is TRBJ2-3, with D unresolved. CDR1 and CDR2 from the germline V gene are MNHEY and SVGEGT. The V gene lost 8 bases and the J gene lost 3 bases, with 9 bases spanning the gap. The CDR3 consists of 12 residues. The CDR3: CASSEMTDTQYF. CDR3 DNA: TGTGCCAGCTCGGAGATGACAGATACGCAGTATTTT.

This clonotype was found many times. The chain carries TRBV11-1 and TRBJ2-1; D unclear. Germline CDR1 SGHAT, CDR2 FQDESV (reference sequence). This CDR3 is built from 14 residues. V was clipped by 0 bases and J by 8 bases, with 11 bases between them. CDR3 bases: TGTGCCAGCAGCTTAGCGGTTGCCGCCCATGAGCAGTTCTTC. Amino acid sequence: CASSLAVAAHEQFF.

This clonotype was detected many times. The chain is built from TRBV11-2 and TRBJ2-7; D not certain. This CDR3 is built from 14 residues. Germline values: CDR1 SGHAT, CDR2 FQNNGV. The ends were cut back, 5 bases at V and 4 bases at J, with 15 bases in the middle. This chain's CDR3 is CASSLNAAGYEQYF. The CDR3 region has the DNA TGTGCCAGCAGCCTGAATGCGGCTGGGTACGAGCAGTACTTC.

The chain links TRBV4-1 to TRBJ2-3; D is undetermined. The CDR3 totals 16 residues. Germline V gene data show CDR1 as MGHRA and CDR2 as YSYEKL. Between the trimmed V and J ends, which lost 0 bases and 5 bases, there was a span of 15 bases. This CDR3 is CASSQDQLAGVDTQYF. The DNA of the CDR3 is TGCGCCAGCAGCCAAGATCAACTCGCTGGGGTAGATACGCAGTATTTT.

At least ten counts were recorded for this clonotype. The rearrangement links TRBV29-1 to TRBJ2-7; D gene uncertain. The V gene lost 3 bases and the J gene lost 3 bases, with 9 bases spanning the gap. Germline assignment: CDR1 SQVTM and CDR2 ANQGSEA. The CDR3 spans 12 residues. The CDR3 sequence is CSVETSNYEQYF. The CDR3 nucleotides are TGCAGCGTTGAGACGTCGAACTACGAGCAGTACTTC.

This clonotype was detected many times. The V call is TRBV28, the J call TRBJ2-1, with TRBD2 identical over 16 bases. This CDR3 comprises 18 residues. The germline gives CDR1 MDHEN, CDR2 SYDVKM. With V trimmed by 7 bases and J by 5 bases, 11 bases remained unmatched. CDR3 residues: CASKLRGTSGRVNNEQFF. DNA of the CDR3: TGTGCCAGCAAACTAAGAGGGACTAGCGGGAGGGTAAACAATGAGCAGTTCTTC.

The genes are TRBV20-1 and TRBJ1-6; no clear D gene. CDR1 DFQATT and CDR2 SNEGSKA come from the germline V gene (reference sequence). The V and J ends lost 1 base and 7 bases respectively, with 2 bases between them. The CDR3 runs 11 residues. The CDR3 DNA follows: TGCAGTGCTAGAGCCAATTCACCCCTCCACTTT. This codes for CSARANSPLHF.

In this sample, this clonotype turned up many times. The rearrangement uses TRBV30 and TRBJ1-4; D call uncertain. The ends were cut back, 0 bases at V and 8 bases at J, with 16 bases in the middle. Looked up from germline, CDR1 is GTSNPN and CDR2 is SVGIG (reference sequence). This CDR3 spans 15 amino acids. CDR3 amino acids: CAWSVADRFNEKLFF. The CDR3 DNA follows: TGTGCCTGGAGTGTGGCGGACCGCTTTAACGAAAAACTGTTTTTT.

This clonotype was observed many times. The chain has TRBV5-5 and TRBJ2-1; D uncertain. V dropped 1 base and J dropped 10 bases, with 15 bases sitting between them. This CDR3 spans 14 amino acids. Per the germline V gene, CDR1 is SGHKS and CDR2 is YYEKEE (reference sequence). This CDR3 is CASSLSVYGVEQFF. CDR3 DNA: TGTGCCAGCAGCTTGAGTGTTTATGGGGTCGAGCAGTTCTTC. Variable domain in full (rest from reference TRBV5-5 and TRBJ2-1): DAGVTQSPTHLIKTRGQQVTLRCSPISGHKSVSWYQQVLGQGPQFIFQYYEKEERGRGNFPDRFSARQFPNYSSELNVNALLLGDSALYLCASSLSVYGVEQFFGPGTRLTVL.

The chain employs TRBV10-3 and TRBJ1-2; D may be TRBD1 (5 bases). V lost 11 bases and J 4 bases, leaving 20 bases between the germline ends. The germline V gene has CDR1 ENHRY and CDR2 SYGVKD. The CDR3 runs 14 residues. The CDR3 region is CAFTGAEEIYGYTF. In DNA form, the CDR3 reads TGTGCCTTTACTGGGGCAGAAGAGATCTATGGCTACACCTTC.